This T cell receptor (beta chain) was identified during a study of CD8 T cells in ankylosing spondylitis. Library preparation for TCR beta used quantitative 5'-RACE with molecular barcodes. TCRdb recomputed calls from the 5' RACE reads with MiXCR, one row per CDR3 protein. Here the sample spans 220,000 or so distinct CDR3 sequences, around 18% being singletons. V lost 5 bases to trimming and J lost 5 bases; unmatched junction nucleotides: 9. The CDR3 runs to 15 residues. Whole-study findings and limits: Matched ankylosing spondylitis synovial fluid reportedly contained a significantly enriched population of disease-linked clones. Disease-linked clones bore a CD8+ phenotype, appearing relatively rarely in peripheral blood. In synovial fluid and blood from reactive arthritis, some motif variants were previously reported. For ankylosing spondylitis blood, a TCR beta motif of fewer than 10 highly homologous variants appeared characteristic.

About this clonotype itself: Its antigen is not known.

The sequence derives from a male donor with ankylosing spondylitis. Sequencing used blood, either unsorted or a sorted T cell fraction (not recorded which). This chain joins TRBV12-3 or TRBV12-4 and TRBJ2-7; 10 nucleotides agree with TRBD1. The CDR3 here is CASSRPGTGADEQYF. The CDR3 bases are TGTGCCAGCAGTCGTCCCGGGACAGGGGCTGACGAGCAGTACTTC.